The 28 T cell receptor beta chains reported below all come from one sample, sequenced in a study of control samples from healthy donors and cancer patients. Data came from immunoSEQ multiplex PCR; TCRdb stores just in-frame clones and leaves some out. This repertoire shows approximately 170,000 clones, about 90% found once; its top ten account for nearly 5%. Sequenced: blood. The receptor source for this set is a woman in her 30s in good health.

The rearrangement uses TRBV10-3 and TRBJ2-3; tentative D call: TRBD2 (5 bases). Trimming removed 0 bases from V and 7 bases from J, with 5 bases in between. CDR1 is ENHRY and CDR2 is SYGVKD in the germline V gene. The CDR3 is 12 residues long. The CDR3 sequence is CAISESDYTQYF. Written as DNA, the CDR3 is TGTGCCATCAGTGAGTCGGACTATACGCAGTATTTT.

The chain couples TRBV9 to TRBJ1-6; D is ambiguous. Germline CDR1 and CDR2: SGDLS and YYNGEE. V was cut by 3 bases and J by 0 bases, with 13 bases left in between. The CDR3 has 17 residues. This CDR3 reads CASSGSGMSSYNSPLHF. CDR3 in DNA: TGTGCCAGCAGCGGGAGTGGGATGAGCTCCTATAATTCACCCCTCCACTTT. Full variable domain (remainder filled in from reference TRBV9 and TRBJ1-6): DSGVTQTPKHLITATGQRVTLRCSPRSGDLSVYWYQQSLDQGLQFLIQYYNGEERAKGNILERFSAQQFPDLHSELNLSSLELGDSALYFCASSGSGMSSYNSPLHFGNGTRLTVT.

This rearrangement joins TRBV6-5 to TRBJ2-5, with 7 bases matching TRBD1. Unmatched junction bases numbered 9, after V lost 6 bases and J lost 5 bases. Looked up from germline, CDR1 is MNHEY and CDR2 is SVGAGI. The CDR3 length is 14 residues. CDR3 nucleotides: TGTGCCAGCAGAGAGACAGGGTTCGGGGAGACCCAGTACTTC. Amino acids: CASRETGFGETQYF.

The rearrangement uses TRBV4-2 and TRBJ2-3, with 9 bases matching TRBD2. This CDR3 is built from 17 residues. Germline CDR1 is LGHNA and CDR2 is YNFKEQ. V shed 0 bases and J 4 bases; nucleotides not matched to a gene: 8. CDR3 DNA: TGTGCCAGCAGCCAAGAAAGTGGGACTAGCATCTCAGATACGCAGTATTTT. It is translated as CASSQESGTSISDTQYF.

The rearrangement joins TRBV7-9 to TRBJ1-2; D gene unclear. Germline V CDR1 and CDR2: SEHNR, FQNEAQ (reference sequence). This CDR3 is built from 13 residues. Trimming took off 4 bases at V and 6 bases at J, with 12 bases between the two ends. The CDR3: CASSSNGEDGYTF. DNA of the CDR3: TGTGCCAGCAGCTCCAACGGGGAGGATGGCTACACCTTC.

The chain recombines TRBV5-4 with TRBJ2-5; D possibly corresponds to TRBD2 (8 bases). The V and J ends lost 4 bases and 5 bases respectively, with 15 bases between them. CDR1 and CDR2 (germline): SGHNT, YYREEE (reference sequence). CDR3 length: 14 residues. The CDR3 nucleotides read TGTGCCAGCAGCCCGGGAGGGACAGACGAGACCCAGTACTTC. This translates into CASSPGGTDETQYF.

The V and J genes are TRBV6-1 and TRBJ2-7; D call uncertain. The CDR3 length is 13 residues. CDR1 and CDR2 from the germline V gene are MNHNS and SASEGT. The ends were cut back, 0 bases at V and 6 bases at J, with 9 bases in the middle. DNA of the CDR3: TGTGCCAGCAGTGAAGCGCTTCGGTTCGAGCAGTACTTC. It encodes CASSEALRFEQYF.

The genes are TRBV13 and TRBJ1-1; D gene ambiguous. The V gene lost 6 bases and the J gene lost 4 bases, with 15 bases spanning the gap. The CDR3 is made up of 14 amino acids. Germline V gene data show CDR1 as PRHDT and CDR2 as FYEKMQ (reference sequence). DNA of the CDR3: TGTGCCAGCAGGCTCAGGACGGGGAGCACTGAAGCTTTCTTT. Amino acid sequence: CASRLRTGSTEAFF. Full variable domain (outside the CDR3, taken from reference TRBV13 and TRBJ1-1): AAGVIQSPRHLIKEKRETATLKCYPIPRHDTVYWYQQGPGQDPQFLISFYEKMQSDKGSIPDRFSAQQFSDYHSELNMSSLELGDSALYFCASRLRTGSTEAFFGQGTRLTVV.

The chain uses TRBV4-2 and TRBJ2-5, with 10 bases fitting TRBD2. Trimming took 2 bases from V and 0 from J; bases not matched to a gene: 6. This CDR3 spans 17 amino acids. Per the germline V gene, CDR1 is LGHNA and CDR2 is YNFKEQ. CDR3 residues: CASSQLAGAQNQETQYF. The CDR3 DNA reads TGTGCCAGCAGCCAACTAGCGGGGGCCCAGAACCAAGAGACCCAGTACTTC.

The chain joins TRBV6-5 to TRBJ2-3, with 8 bases lining up with TRBD1. The germline CDR1 and CDR2 sequences are MNHEY and SVGAGI. This CDR3 has 14 residues. V trimming: 6 bases; J trimming: 8 bases; junction bases outside the gene matches: 10. The CDR3 DNA sequence: TGTGCCAGCAGCCCCGATCCGACAGGGGCTACGCAGTATTTT. It is translated as CASSPDPTGATQYF.

V and J are TRBV5-4 and TRBJ2-3, with TRBD2 matching 7 bases. CDR1 SGHNT and CDR2 YYREEE come from the germline V gene (reference sequence). The CDR3 is made up of 16 amino acids. Trimming removed 4 bases from V and 0 bases from J; junction bases left unmatched: 8. The CDR3: CASSRPGLGSTDTQYF. The DNA for the CDR3 is TGTGCCAGCAGCCGCCCTGGACTAGGGAGCACAGATACGCAGTATTTT.

The rearrangement links TRBV6-5 to TRBJ2-1, with a weak D call TRBD2 (6 bases). From germline, CDR1 is MNHEY and CDR2 SVGAGI. This CDR3 has 15 amino acids. V was clipped by 9 bases and J by 2 bases, with 17 bases between them. DNA of the CDR3: TGTGCCAGTGCTCCCGCGGGGACCACCTACAATGAGCAGTTCTTC. Translation gives CASAPAGTTYNEQFF.

This clone was observed a single time. The chain joins TRBV24-1 to TRBJ2-1; D perhaps matches TRBD2 (6 bases). Germline-derived CDR1 and CDR2 are KGHDR and SFDVKD. Deletions cut 0 bases from V and 8 bases from J, with 16 bases between. There are 16 residues in the CDR3. In DNA form, the CDR3 reads TGTGCCACCAGTGATTTGAGGTGGGACTCCGGGCATGAGCAGTTCTTC. Its protein is CATSDLRWDSGHEQFF.

The V gene is TRBV7-9, the J gene TRBJ1-5; TRBD1 matches at 7 bases. CDR1 and CDR2 (germline): SEHNR, FQNEAQ (reference sequence). The CDR3 extends over 12 amino acids. Losses at the gene ends were 1 base for V and 13 bases for J; bases not matched to a gene: 4. The CDR3, as DNA: TGTGCCAGCAGCTTAGGGATGGGACAGCAGCATTTT. This sequence encodes CASSLGMGQQHF.

The chain has TRBV7-9 and TRBJ1-4; no firm D call. Between the trimmed V and J ends, which lost 5 bases and 0 bases, there was a span of 10 bases. CDR3 length: 15 residues. Germline V lookup: CDR1 SEHNR, CDR2 FQNEAQ (reference sequence). The CDR3, as DNA: TGTGCCAGCAGCCAGGACGGACCAACTAATGAAAAACTGTTTTTT. Amino acid sequence: CASSQDGPTNEKLFF.

The rearrangement uses TRBV10-1 and TRBJ2-1; tentatively, D is TRBD2 (6 bases). V shed 3 bases and J shed 9 bases, with 12 bases lying between them. The CDR3 has 13 amino acids. Germline V gene data show CDR1 as WNHNN and CDR2 as SYGVQD (reference sequence). CDR3 region: CASSDKRAREQFF. CDR3 bases: TGCGCCAGCAGTGATAAGCGGGCCCGTGAGCAGTTCTTC.

The V call is TRBV27, the J call TRBJ2-7; D remains ambiguous. This CDR3 is 12 amino acids long. Germline V gene sequence: CDR1 MNHEY, CDR2 SMNVEV (reference sequence). Trimming shortened V by 10 bases and J by 0 bases, and 10 bases separated the two germline ends. The CDR3, as DNA: TGTGCCACCGGATGGGGCTCCTACGAGCAGTACTTC. Translated: CATGWGSYEQYF.

This sequence joins TRBV19 and TRBJ2-3, with TRBD1 identical over 7 bases. V trimming: 6 bases; J trimming: 4 bases; junction bases outside the gene matches: 4. CDR1 is LNHDA and CDR2 is SQIVND in the germline V gene (reference sequence). The CDR3 length is 13 residues. CDR3 nucleotides: TGTGCCAGTAGCGACAGGGCCCCAGATACGCAGTATTTT. Its translation is CASSDRAPDTQYF. Based on the CDR3 plus reference TRBV19 and TRBJ2-3, the full variable domain is DGGITQSPKYLFRKEGQNVTLSCEQNLNHDAMYWYRQDPGQGLRLIYYSQIVNDFQKGDIAEGYSVSREKKESFPLTVTSAQKNPTAFYLCASSDRAPDTQYFGPGTRLTVL.

The chain recombines TRBV6-6 with TRBJ1-3; 8 bases are shared with TRBD1. The CDR3 is 15 amino acids. V lost 8 bases, J lost 4 bases, and 10 bases stayed unmatched. From germline, CDR1 is MNHNY and CDR2 SVGAGI (reference sequence). Written as DNA, the CDR3 is TGTGCCAGCCGCCTGGACAGGGATAGAGGAAACACCATATATTTT. Its protein product is CASRLDRDRGNTIYF.

This rearrangement joins TRBV2 to TRBJ2-5; D uncertain. This CDR3 is 13 amino acids long. From germline, CDR1 is SNHLY and CDR2 FYNNEI. The V end lost 8 bases, the J end lost 2 bases, and 12 bases lay between the germline ends. This chain's CDR3 is CASQLGKQETQYF. The CDR3 nucleotides are TGTGCCAGCCAGCTGGGCAAACAAGAGACCCAGTACTTC.

The rearrangement uses TRBV27 and TRBJ2-5; D gene unclear. V was clipped by 5 bases and J by 3 bases, with 4 bases between them. Germline values: CDR1 MNHEY, CDR2 SMNVEV (reference sequence). This CDR3 contains 11 residues. The CDR3 DNA reads TGTGCCAGCAGTGCGAAAGAGACCCAGTACTTC. Translated: CASSAKETQYF.

V and J are TRBV7-2 and TRBJ1-1; D not resolved. CDR1 and CDR2 from the germline V gene are SGHTA and FQGNSA. The CDR3 is 13 residues long. V was pared by 3 bases and J by 4 bases, with 9 bases between. As DNA, the CDR3 is TGTGCCAGCAGCTTCCAAGGGTTCACTGAAGCTTTCTTT. Protein sequence: CASSFQGFTEAFF.

The chain links TRBV7-2 to TRBJ1-1; possibly TRBD1 for D (5 bases). There are 13 residues in the CDR3. Germline lookup yields CDR1 SGHTA and CDR2 FQGNSA. The ends were cut back, 1 base at V and 10 bases at J, with 13 bases in the middle. The CDR3 coding sequence is TGTGCCAGCAGCTTAGATCCGGGGACGGGAGCTTTCTTT. This encodes CASSLDPGTGAFF.

CDR3 in amino acids: CASSELRTNYNEQFF. DNA of the CDR3: TGTGCCAGCAGTGAGCTGAGGACAAACTACAATGAGCAGTTCTTC. This sequence joins TRBV2 and TRBJ2-1; possible D gene TRBD1, 5 bases. The CDR3 contains 15 residues. V was shortened by 3 bases and J by 3 bases, with 12 bases between the two germline ends. Germline V gives CDR1 SNHLY, CDR2 FYNNEI.

The chain is built from TRBV3-1 (or the pseudogene TRBV3-2) and TRBJ1-1; TRBD1 matches 7 bases. With V trimmed by 5 bases and J by 5 bases, 11 bases remained unmatched. Germline V CDR1 and CDR2: LGHDT, YNNKEL (reference sequence). This CDR3 contains 15 residues. CDR3 nucleotide sequence: TGTGCCAGCAGCACACGACAGGGATTTAAAACTGAAGCTTTCTTT. Its translation: CASSTRQGFKTEAFF.

The table lists this clone with a few counts. The chain recombines TRBV28 with TRBJ2-1, with D uncertain. This CDR3 has 14 residues. Germline CDR1 MDHEN, CDR2 SYDVKM. V was cut by 7 bases and J by 4 bases, with 14 bases left in between. The CDR3 loop reads CASIPETSYNEQFF. In DNA form, the CDR3 reads TGTGCCAGCATCCCTGAGACCTCTTACAATGAGCAGTTCTTC. Based on the CDR3 plus reference TRBV28 and TRBJ2-1, the full variable domain is DVKVTQSSRYLVKRTGEKVFLECVQDMDHENMFWYRQDPGLGLRLIYFSYDVKMKEKGDIPEGYSVSREKKERFSLILESASTNQTSMYLCASIPETSYNEQFFGPGTRLTVL.

The CDR3 loop is CASSPPGLGGGRYGYTF. CDR3 nucleotides: TGTGCCAGCTCACCACCGGGACTAGGAGGGGGACGCTATGGCTACACCTTC. This chain uses TRBV18 with TRBJ1-2, with D perhaps TRBD1 (6 bases). CDR1 KGHSH and CDR2 LQKENI come from the germline V gene. The CDR3 has 17 residues. Deletions cut 0 bases from V and 4 bases from J, with 18 bases between.

The J gene is TRBJ2-7, the V gene TRBV29-1; perhaps D is TRBD1 or TRBD2 (6 bases each). The V gene lost 4 bases and the J gene lost 9 bases, with 16 bases spanning the gap. This CDR3 comprises 12 residues. The V gene's germline CDR1 is SQVTM and CDR2 ANQGSEA. CDR3 DNA: TGCAGCGTTGGGGGGGCTAGCTCCGCGCAGTACTTC. Its protein is CSVGGASSAQYF.